A single sample is the source of the 21 T cell receptor beta chains below, sequenced in a study of T cell repertoires in cytomegalovirus infection. Their antigens remain unidentified. A single record per CDR3 protein comes from TCRdb applying MiXCR to the reads. The profile shows 550,000 to 850,000 distinct CDR3 sequences, 33% of them singletons. The source material was cultured PBMCs, sampled from culture after CMV antigen stimulation. All receptors derive from a human donor in good health (CMV status not recorded). Some clones in this sample may be carry-over from other donors' samples.

J is TRBJ2-1 and V is TRBV28; 8 nucleotides agree with TRBD1. CDR3 size: 18 residues. J lost 6 bases, V lost 5 bases, and 18 bases had no gene match. Germline V gene data show CDR1 as MDHEN and CDR2 as SYDVKM. CDR3 in DNA: TGTGCCAGCAGTAAGGGGGACAGGCAGGAATGGGTGGGCAATGAGCAGTTCTTC. It is translated as CASSKGDRQEWVGNEQFF.

The chain couples TRBV10-3 to TRBJ2-7; TRBD2 might be the D (6 bases). Trimming cost V 0 bases and J 2 bases, with 20 bases left between them. Germline CDR1 reads ENHRY; CDR2 reads SYGVKD. The CDR3 length is 18 residues. The CDR3 here is CAISESIGGGTPAYEQYF. The CDR3, as DNA: TGTGCCATCAGTGAGTCGATCGGTGGCGGGACCCCGGCCTACGAGCAGTACTTC.

A single count supports this clonotype. The chain carries TRBV24-1 and TRBJ2-5; weak D call: TRBD1 (6 bases). The CDR3 is made up of 15 amino acids. CDR1 and CDR2 from the germline V gene are KGHDR and SFDVKD. The V and J ends lost 4 bases and 1 base respectively, with 12 bases between them. DNA for the CDR3: TGTGCCACCAGTGACCCGGGACAATTCCAAGAGACCCAGTACTTC. Translating it yields CATSDPGQFQETQYF.

The gene calls are TRBV7-9 and TRBJ2-3, with TRBD2 as a possible D gene (6 bases). CDR1 SEHNR and CDR2 FQNEAQ come from the germline V gene (reference sequence). The CDR3 is made up of 16 amino acids. Trimming removed 4 bases at V and 7 bases at J, with 21 bases between. CDR3 protein: CASSSPGLSSLNTQYF. The CDR3 region has the DNA TGTGCCAGCAGCTCTCCGGGACTCTCGTCGTTAAATACGCAGTATTTT.

The chain couples TRBV12-3 or TRBV12-4 to TRBJ1-1; D might be TRBD1 (6 bases). This CDR3 region has 13 residues. With 7 bases removed from V and 1 base from J, the gap between germline ends came to 10 bases. CDR3 loop: CASIPTGNTEAFF. For the CDR3, the DNA is TGTGCCAGCATTCCGACAGGGAACACTGAAGCTTTCTTT.

The chain is built from TRBV5-6 and TRBJ1-6; no definite D call. CDR3 length: 16 amino acids. Trimming pared 4 bases from V and 7 bases from J, leaving 18 bases between. CDR1 and CDR2 from the germline V gene are SGHDT and YYEEEE. Written as DNA, the CDR3 is TGTGCCAGCAGCCGGTGGACGCCGCACCTAAATTCACCCCTCCACTTT. Translating gives CASSRWTPHLNSPLHF.

The chain links TRBV12-3 or TRBV12-4 to TRBJ2-3; unclear D gene. Deletions cut 5 bases from V and 3 bases from J, with 15 bases between. CDR3 length equals 15 residues. DNA of the CDR3: TGTGCCAGCAGTCTAGATGGTCTTGGGACAGATACGCAGTATTTT. This gives the protein CASSLDGLGTDTQYF.

The J gene is TRBJ1-6, the V gene TRBV7-2; D call uncertain. The germline V gene has CDR1 SGHTA and CDR2 FQGNSA. V shed 4 bases and J shed 10 bases, with 14 bases lying between them. This CDR3 is built from 14 residues. This chain's CDR3 is CASSSTPRNSPLHF. CDR3 sequence (DNA): TGTGCCAGCAGCTCAACCCCCAGAAACTCACCCCTCCACTTT.

In its sample, this clonotype was seen a few times. The chain uses TRBV6-1 and TRBJ1-5; TRBD1 aligns across 7 bases. Trimming took 5 bases from V and 6 from J; bases not matched to a gene: 7. This CDR3 has 14 amino acids. Germline assignment: CDR1 MNHNS and CDR2 SASEGT. The DNA of the CDR3 is TGTGCCAGCAGTACCACAGGGGTTGTTCAGCCCCAGCATTTT. The encoded protein is CASSTTGVVQPQHF.

This clonotype was detected a few times. This chain connects TRBV28 to TRBJ2-1; 16 nucleotides agree with TRBD2. The CDR3 totals 19 residues. Losses at the gene ends were 8 bases for V and 2 bases for J; bases not matched to a gene: 12. In germline, CDR1 is MDHEN, CDR2 SYDVKM. The CDR3 DNA reads as TGTGCCAGCTTCCCCGCGGGACTAGCGGGGGGGCGGACCTACAATGAGCAGTTCTTC. Translation: CASFPAGLAGGRTYNEQFF.

The V gene is TRBV18, the J gene TRBJ2-5, with 8 bases fitting TRBD1. Unmatched junction bases numbered 4, after V lost 4 bases and J lost 6 bases. Germline V gene sequence: CDR1 KGHSH, CDR2 LQKENI. This CDR3 contains 13 residues. CDR3 DNA sequence: TGTGCCAGCTCACAACAGGGGGAAAAGACCCAGTACTTC. Translation gives CASSQQGEKTQYF.

The rearrangement uses TRBV20-1 and TRBJ1-1; D gene ambiguous. CDR3 length equals 13 residues. Germline values: CDR1 DFQATT, CDR2 SNEGSKA (reference sequence). V was clipped by 1 base and J by 5 bases, with 11 bases between them. CDR3 sequence reads: CSARGDVGTEAFF. CDR3 nucleotides: TGCAGTGCTAGAGGGGATGTCGGGACTGAAGCTTTCTTT.

The CDR3 sequence is CSARDPGGRTYGYTF. The CDR3 DNA sequence: TGCAGTGCTAGAGATCCTGGAGGGCGAACCTATGGCTACACCTTC. The chain joins TRBV20-1 to TRBJ1-2; D is unclear. Germline V gene data show CDR1 as DFQATT and CDR2 as SNEGSKA (reference sequence). Trimming shortened V by 0 bases and J by 4 bases, and 15 bases separated the two germline ends. This CDR3 spans 15 amino acids.

This clonotype was found a few times. The chain employs TRBV4-1 and TRBJ1-1; D gene uncertain. The CDR3 sequence is 13 residues long. Germline V gives CDR1 MGHRA, CDR2 YSYEKL. With 1 base removed from V and 3 bases from J, the gap between germline ends came to 6 bases. The CDR3 nucleotides are TGCGCCAGCAGCCAAGTTTTAGACACTGAAGCTTTCTTT. Translation gives CASSQVLDTEAFF.

CDR3 amino acids: CASTRSGLAGIGEYEQYF. CDR3 bases: TGCGCCAGCACACGGTCAGGACTAGCGGGTATCGGTGAATACGAGCAGTACTTC. V gene TRBV5-1 combines with J gene TRBJ2-7, with TRBD2 matching 11 bases. The junction had 18 bases not matched to a gene; V was cut back by 6 bases and J by 4 bases. Germline V CDR1 and CDR2: SGHRS, YFSETQ. The CDR3 loop spans 18 amino acids.

This clonotype was seen a few times. The V call is TRBV10-3, the J call TRBJ2-1, with D possibly being TRBD1 (5 bases). Germline lookup yields CDR1 ENHRY and CDR2 SYGVKD. Trimming cost V 0 bases and J 7 bases, with 19 bases left between them. The CDR3 is 17 amino acids. The CDR3 DNA follows: TGTGCCATCAGTGAGTCGACCGGCCAGGGAAGGACAAATGAGCAGTTCTTC. It yields the protein CAISESTGQGRTNEQFF.

The sample holds a few counts of this clonotype. The J gene is TRBJ2-7, the V gene TRBV15, with 9 positions matching TRBD1. Germline assignment: CDR1 LNHNV and CDR2 YYDKDF (reference sequence). The CDR3 covers 18 residues. With 1 base clipped from V and 1 base from J, the junction kept 11 bases outside the gene matches. The DNA of the CDR3 is TGTGCCACCAGCAGAGGAGGGTTGGGACAGGGTACATCCTACGAGCAGTACTTC. Encoded protein: CATSRGGLGQGTSYEQYF.

Here the CDR3 DNA reads TGCAGTGCATATACTAGCGGTGACAATGAGCAGTTCTTC. It specifies CSAYTSGDNEQFF. The chain is built from TRBV20-1 and TRBJ2-1, with 8 bases matching TRBD2. The CDR3 consists of 13 residues. Germline lookup yields CDR1 DFQATT and CDR2 SNEGSKA (reference sequence). V dropped 6 bases and J dropped 5; count of bases not matched to a gene: 6.

The rearrangement joins TRBV4-3 to TRBJ2-5, with D possibly matching TRBD2 (6 bases). The germline gives CDR1 LGHNA, CDR2 YSLEER. The CDR3 loop spans 16 amino acids. V shed 2 bases and J shed 5 bases, with 18 bases lying between them. The CDR3 region is CASSQLQAGAEETQYF. CDR3 in DNA: TGCGCCAGCAGCCAACTCCAAGCGGGCGCTGAGGAGACCCAGTACTTC.

V and J are TRBV4-3 and TRBJ2-2, with D possibly matching TRBD1 (5 bases). This CDR3 region has 17 residues. Trimming took 0 bases from V and 4 from J, leaving 15 bases between them. Germline CDR1 reads LGHNA; CDR2 reads YSLEER. The CDR3 here is CASSQEIAQGSTGELFF. CDR3 sequence (DNA): TGCGCCAGCAGCCAAGAAATAGCCCAGGGAAGCACCGGGGAGCTGTTTTTT.

This clonotype was observed a handful of times. The genes are TRBV11-2 and TRBJ2-1; TRBD1 might be the D (6 bases). V was pared by 2 bases and J by 8 bases, with 13 bases between. There are 14 residues in the CDR3. Germline CDR1 is SGHAT and CDR2 is FQNNGV. CDR3 DNA sequence: TGTGCCAGCAGCTTACCCCCCAGGGGTCATGAGCAGTTCTTC. It translates to CASSLPPRGHEQFF.